These T cell receptor beta chains were read from a single sample in a study of T cell repertoires in cytomegalovirus infection. Each CDR3 protein gets one entry after TCRdb re-called the reads with MiXCR. This sample carries around 200,000 distinct CDR3 sequences, about 15% of them seen once, and the ten largest clones take about 25%. Sequenced material: CD8+ T cells from PBMCs. The receptors were sampled from a human donor in good health (CMV status not recorded). Some clones in this sample may be carry-over from other donors' samples. The CDR3 runs from the conserved cysteine through the conserved F or W. D genes are given only for firm matches. The size entry is marked missing in some rows and otherwise reads once, few, many or a size class.

clone_size: NA
v_call: TRBV7-2
d_call: TRBD1
j_call: TRBJ1-1
cdr3_aa: CASFYPTGENTEAFF
cdr3_nt: TGTGCCAGCTTCTACCCGACAGGGGAGAACACTGAAGCTTTCTTT

clone_size: many
v_call: TRBV7-7
d_call: NA
j_call: TRBJ2-1
cdr3_aa: CASSSRVGNEQFF
cdr3_nt: TGTGCCAGCAGCTCCCGTGTCGGCAATGAGCAGTTCTTC

clone_size: NA
v_call: TRBV7-3
d_call: TRBD2
j_call: TRBJ2-1
cdr3_aa: CASSWTGGGYNEQFF
cdr3_nt: TGTGCCAGCAGCTGGACGGGGGGGGGTTACAATGAGCAGTTCTTC

clone_size: many
v_call: TRBV6-5
d_call: NA
j_call: TRBJ2-1
cdr3_aa: CASSYSSYNEQFF
cdr3_nt: TGTGCCAGCAGTTACTCTAGCTACAATGAGCAGTTCTTC

clone_size: NA
v_call: TRBV6-2/TRBV6-3
d_call: TRBD1
j_call: TRBJ2-7
cdr3_aa: CASSQDRTHEQYF
cdr3_nt: TGTGCCAGCAGTCAGGACAGGACCCACGAGCAGTACTTC

clone_size: NA
v_call: TRBV7-9
d_call: NA
j_call: TRBJ2-3
cdr3_aa: CASSSGAPDSQYF
cdr3_nt: TGTGCCAGCAGCTCCGGGGCACCCGATTCGCAGTATTTT

clone_size: NA
v_call: TRBV12-3/TRBV12-4
d_call: TRBD2
j_call: TRBJ2-1
cdr3_aa: CASSPETSGGANEQFF
cdr3_nt: TGTGCCAGCAGCCCCGAGACTAGCGGGGGGGCCAATGAGCAGTTCTTC

clone_size: NA
v_call: TRBV7-9
d_call: NA
j_call: TRBJ2-3
cdr3_aa: CASSLAGLTDTQYF
cdr3_nt: TGTGCCAGCAGCTTAGCGGGGCTCACAGATACGCAGTATTTT

clone_size: many
v_call: TRBV12-3/TRBV12-4
d_call: NA
j_call: TRBJ2-1
cdr3_aa: CASSLGGDEQFF
cdr3_nt: TGTGCCAGCAGTTTAGGTGGGGATGAGCAGTTCTTC

clone_size: NA
v_call: TRBV29-1
d_call: TRBD1
j_call: TRBJ1-3
cdr3_aa: CSAHIQGDGNTIYF
cdr3_nt: TGCAGCGCCCACATACAGGGGGATGGAAACACCATATATTTT

clone_size: few
v_call: TRBV12-3/TRBV12-4
d_call: NA
j_call: TRBJ1-5
cdr3_aa: CASRSAGGSNQPQHF
cdr3_nt: TGTGCCAGCAGGTCAGCTGGTGGGTCAAATCAGCCCCAGCATTTT

clone_size: NA
v_call: TRBV5-6
d_call: NA
j_call: TRBJ2-7
cdr3_aa: CASSLGGDSYEQYF
cdr3_nt: TGTGCCAGCAGCTTGGGAGGGGACTCCTACGAGCAGTACTTC

clone_size: NA
v_call: TRBV12-3/TRBV12-4
d_call: NA
j_call: TRBJ2-1
cdr3_aa: CASSFPQGAYNEQFF
cdr3_nt: TGTGCCAGCAGTTTCCCCCAGGGCGCCTACAATGAGCAGTTCTTC

clone_size: few
v_call: TRBV28
d_call: NA
j_call: TRBJ2-1
cdr3_aa: CASSFGGAGVYNEQFF
cdr3_nt: TGTGCCAGCAGTTTCGGTGGGGCAGGTGTCTACAATGAGCAGTTCTTC